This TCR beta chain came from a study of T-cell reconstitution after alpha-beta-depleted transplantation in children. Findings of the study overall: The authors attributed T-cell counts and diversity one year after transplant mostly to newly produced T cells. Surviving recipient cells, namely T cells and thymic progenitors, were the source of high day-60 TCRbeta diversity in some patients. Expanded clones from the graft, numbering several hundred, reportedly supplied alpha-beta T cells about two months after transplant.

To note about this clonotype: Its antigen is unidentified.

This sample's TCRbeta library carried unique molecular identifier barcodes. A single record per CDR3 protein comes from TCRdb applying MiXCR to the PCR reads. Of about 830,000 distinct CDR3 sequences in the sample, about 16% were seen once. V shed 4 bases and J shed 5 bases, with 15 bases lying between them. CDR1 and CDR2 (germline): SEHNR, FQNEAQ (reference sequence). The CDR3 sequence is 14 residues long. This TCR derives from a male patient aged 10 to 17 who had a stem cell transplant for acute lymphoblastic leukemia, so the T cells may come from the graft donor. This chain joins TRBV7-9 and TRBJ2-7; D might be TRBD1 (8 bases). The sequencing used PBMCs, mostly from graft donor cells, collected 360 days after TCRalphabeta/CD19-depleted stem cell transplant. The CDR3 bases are TGTGCCAGCAGCTCCACAGGGGGGGACAACGAGCAGTACTTC. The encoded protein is CASSSTGGDNEQYF.